This T cell receptor (beta chain) was obtained from a study of T cells after yellow fever vaccination. Whole-study results and caveats: Detected again after the booster were most primary-vaccination clones, at 95% to 97% CD4 and 88% CD8. The bulk population could contribute abundant contaminating clonotypes to FACS-sorted repertoires. Only a minor proportion of clonotypes was detected across both CD4 and CD8 compartments.

In making TCR cDNA, 5'RACE template switching added a universal primer site and UMIs to it. MiXCR, run by TCRdb on the 5' RACE reads, gives a single entry per CDR3 protein. The data contain roughly 340,000 distinct CDR3 sequences, 8.7% of them singletons. The CDR3 is 15 amino acids. V shed 4 bases and J shed 4 bases, with 18 bases lying between them. Germline assignment: CDR1 SGHNT and CDR2 YYREEE (reference sequence). About this clonotype: What it binds is not known.

This TCR was sampled from a young man who received the YFV17D yellow fever vaccine. The rearrangement uses TRBV5-4 and TRBJ2-7, with D possibly being TRBD1 or TRBD2 (6 bases each). The input for sequencing was PBMCs, taken on the day of the first yellow fever vaccination. The CDR3 DNA is TGTGCCAGCAGCGGCGTTCCGGGGGCGGAATACGAGCAGTACTTC. It yields the protein CASSGVPGAEYEQYF.